The rows below give T cell receptor beta chains drawn from one sample of a study of Graves' ophthalmopathy and Graves' hyperthyroidism. TCRdb processed the multiplex PCR reads anew with MiXCR; each CDR3 protein has one entry. The data hold about 400,000 distinct CDR3 sequences, with just over 15% observed a single time. Sequenced input: peripheral blood. The receptors originated from a woman aged 18 to 35 with stable Graves' hyperthyroidism. Each CDR3 is given with its conserved first and last residue. The D gene is left open where the match is weak. The size entry is marked missing in some rows and otherwise reads once, few, many or a size class.

v_gene	len	d_gene	abundance	j_gene	CDR3aa	CDR3nt
TRBV6-5	19	TRBD1	many	TRBJ1-6	CASSPSPPGQVQGYSPLHF	TGTGCCAGCAGCCCCTCTCCCCCGGGACAGGTTCAGGGATATTCACCCCTCCACTTT
TRBV4-2	16	-	many	TRBJ1-1	CASSQDPVGTNTEAFF	TGTGCCAGCAGCCAAGATCCCGTTGGGACTAACACTGAAGCTTTCTTT
TRBV19	14	-	many	TRBJ1-6	CASSRARDNSPLHF	TGTGCCAGTAGCCGGGCCAGGGACAACTCACCCCTCCACTTT
TRBV6-2/TRBV6-3	15	TRBD1	many	TRBJ1-1	CASSYHKQGRTEAFF	TGTGCCAGCAGTTACCACAAACAGGGGCGGACTGAAGCTTTCTTT
TRBV11-2	16	TRBD1	many	TRBJ1-2	CASNLRAGTGVYGYTF	TGTGCCAGCAATCTCAGGGCAGGGACAGGGGTCTATGGCTACACCTTC
TRBV5-4	11	-	many	TRBJ1-6	CASMQGATLHF	TGTGCCAGCATGCAGGGCGCCACCCTCCACTTT
TRBV20-1	13	-	-	TRBJ1-2	CSARDRSNYGYTF	TGCAGTGCTAGAGATCGATCCAACTATGGCTACACCTTC
TRBV15	14	-	many	TRBJ1-1	CATSREGGGTEAFF	TGTGCCACCAGCAGAGAAGGGGGTGGGACTGAAGCTTTCTTT
TRBV6-5	14	-	many	TRBJ1-2	CASSYGSGPLGYTF	TGTGCCAGCAGTTACGGGTCAGGGCCCCTTGGCTACACCTTC
TRBV19	13	-	many	TRBJ1-6	CASSTGRSSPLHF	TGTGCCAGTAGTACAGGGCGTAGTTCACCCCTCCACTTT
TRBV3-1	13	-	few	TRBJ2-7	CASSGDSGYEQYF	TGTGCCAGCAGCGGCGACTCGGGGTACGAGCAGTACTTC
TRBV19	14	-	many	TRBJ1-2	CASMSSGWLLGYTF	TGTGCCAGTATGTCTTCTGGGTGGCTACTGGGCTACACCTTC
TRBV4-1	16	TRBD1	many	TRBJ1-2	CASSQAEQGLNYGYTF	TGCGCCAGCAGCCAAGCGGAACAGGGGCTTAACTATGGCTACACCTTC
TRBV7-9	15	-	few	TRBJ2-4	CASSNTRSAGSIQYF	TGTGCCAGCAGCAACACCCGGTCGGCAGGGAGCATTCAGTACTTC
TRBV12-3/TRBV12-4	16	TRBD2	-	TRBJ2-5	CASSYRSGKGQETQYF	TGTGCCAGCAGTTACCGCAGCGGGAAAGGCCAAGAGACCCAGTACTTC
TRBV6-1	13	-	many	TRBJ1-1	CASSERGGTEAFF	TGTGCCAGCAGCGAGAGGGGAGGCACTGAAGCTTTCTTT
TRBV5-1	14	TRBD2	many	TRBJ2-7	CASSPTGTTYEQYF	TGCGCCAGCAGCCCAACCGGGACTACGTACGAGCAGTACTTC
TRBV9	12	-	many	TRBJ2-2	CASSVVGGELFF	TGTGCCAGCAGCGTAGTCGGCGGGGAGCTGTTTTTT
TRBV5-4	17	-	-	TRBJ2-7	CASSFPDPDSALYEQYF	TGTGCCAGCAGCTTCCCCGATCCTGACAGTGCCCTCTACGAGCAGTACTTC
TRBV29-1	12	-	-	TRBJ2-7	CSVVGGSYEQYF	TGCAGCGTTGTAGGGGGCTCCTACGAGCAGTACTTC
TRBV6-1	14	-	many	TRBJ1-5	CASSEGQSDQPQHF	TGTGCCAGCAGTGAAGGACAGTCGGATCAGCCCCAGCATTTT
TRBV18	16	TRBD1	few	TRBJ1-2	CASSPALTGGNYGYTF	TGTGCCAGCTCACCGGCCCTGACAGGGGGGAACTATGGCTACACCTTC
TRBV24-1	14	TRBD1	many	TRBJ1-2	CATSDTGGRYGYTF	TGTGCCACCAGTGATACAGGGGGCCGGTATGGCTACACCTTC
TRBV6-2/TRBV6-3	19	TRBD1	many	TRBJ1-5	CASSSGTGLYPWSNQPQHF	TGTGCCAGCAGTTCCGGGACAGGGCTATACCCGTGGAGCAATCAGCCCCAGCATTTT
TRBV7-2	14	-	many	TRBJ1-2	CASSGYRVNYGYTF	TGTGCCAGCAGCGGATACAGGGTTAACTATGGCTACACCTTC
TRBV6-2/TRBV6-3	12	-	-	TRBJ2-7	CASSAEVSEQYF	TGTGCCAGCAGCGCCGAGGTTAGCGAGCAGTACTTC
TRBV5-1	14	-	many	TRBJ1-1	CASSLEPANTEAFF	TGCGCCAGCAGCTTGGAACCGGCGAACACTGAAGCTTTCTTT
TRBV6-2/TRBV6-3	16	-	-	TRBJ2-2	CASSYRAGRNTGELFF	TGTGCCAGCAGTTACCGAGCGGGCAGAAACACCGGGGAGCTGTTTTTT
TRBV2	11	-	many	TRBJ1-1	CASSPTDEAFF	TGTGCCAGCAGTCCAACCGATGAAGCTTTCTTT
TRBV4-1	14	-	many	TRBJ1-1	CASSQVGGNTEAFF	TGCGCCAGCAGCCAAGTCGGGGGCAACACTGAAGCTTTCTTT
TRBV4-1	15	TRBD2	many	TRBJ2-5	CASKTSLADQETQYF	TGCGCCAGCAAGACTTCACTAGCGGACCAAGAGACCCAGTACTTC
TRBV15	16	-	-	TRBJ2-7	CATSSNLRGRSYEQYF	TGTGCCACCAGCAGTAACCTCAGGGGCCGCTCCTACGAGCAGTACTTC
TRBV7-2	13	-	many	TRBJ1-3	CASSINLADTIYF	TGTGCCAGCAGCATAAACCTAGCGGACACCATATATTTT
TRBV12-3/TRBV12-4	15	-	-	TRBJ1-1	CASKGGTSMNTEAFF	TGTGCCAGCAAGGGAGGGACTTCGATGAACACTGAAGCTTTCTTT
TRBV4-2	15	-	many	TRBJ1-5	CASSLDGTDNQPQHF	TGTGCCAGCAGCCTGGACGGGACGGACAATCAGCCCCAGCATTTT
TRBV12-3/TRBV12-4	14	TRBD1	many	TRBJ1-2	CASSLRDRETGYTF	TGTGCCAGCAGTCTCCGGGACAGGGAAACTGGCTACACCTTC
TRBV6-1	17	TRBD1	-	TRBJ1-5	CASNTLQGIGRNQPQHF	TGTGCCAGCAATACTTTACAGGGGATCGGTCGCAATCAGCCCCAGCATTTT
TRBV4-2	21	TRBD1	few	TRBJ2-7	CASSQGYFVPGQGSDPYEQYF	TGTGCCAGCAGCCAAGGGTACTTCGTCCCGGGACAGGGATCCGACCCTTACGAGCAGTACTTC
TRBV6-1	16	TRBD2	many	TRBJ2-7	CASRSGLAGEYGEQYF	TGTGCCAGCAGGTCCGGACTAGCGGGGGAATACGGCGAGCAGTACTTC
TRBV18	13	-	many	TRBJ1-2	CASSPGQNDGYTF	TGTGCCAGCTCACCAGGACAGAACGATGGCTACACCTTC
TRBV11-3	13	TRBD1	-	TRBJ2-7	CASGRDRVYEQYF	TGTGCCAGCGGCCGGGACAGGGTCTACGAGCAGTACTTC
TRBV10-3	14	TRBD1	-	TRBJ2-7	CATSGDRGIKEQYF	TGTGCCACCTCAGGGGACAGGGGCATCAAGGAGCAGTACTTC
TRBV6-7	14	-	many	TRBJ1-5	CASSHWTGNQPQHF	TGTGCCAGCAGTCACTGGACAGGCAATCAGCCCCAGCATTTT
TRBV7-2	14	-	many	TRBJ1-1	CASSLAGAGTEAFF	TGTGCCAGCAGCTTAGCCGGGGCAGGGACTGAAGCTTTCTTT
TRBV29-1	14	-	-	TRBJ1-1	CSVTLMAGSTEAFF	TGCAGCGTCACACTGATGGCGGGGTCTACTGAAGCTTTCTTT
TRBV11-2	11	-	many	TRBJ2-7	CASSTYFEQYF	TGTGCCAGCAGCACGTATTTCGAGCAGTACTTC
TRBV6-1	15	-	-	TRBJ1-1	CASYFGGGKNTEAFF	TGTGCCAGCTATTTCGGGGGGGGCAAGAACACTGAAGCTTTCTTT
TRBV20-1	12	-	many	TRBJ1-3	CSARKGENTIYF	TGCAGTGCTAGGAAGGGGGAAAACACCATATATTTT
TRBV6-2/TRBV6-3	12	-	many	TRBJ2-7	CASSYVRYEQYF	TGTGCCAGCAGTTACGTCCGCTACGAGCAGTACTTC
TRBV19	14	-	many	TRBJ2-5	CASSTWGPQETQYF	TGTGCCAGTAGTACCTGGGGGCCGCAAGAGACCCAGTACTTC
TRBV2	16	-	many	TRBJ2-7	CASSRLPGPADYEQYF	TGTGCCAGCAGCCGCCTTCCGGGACCGGCGGATTACGAGCAGTACTTC
TRBV28	15	-	many	TRBJ1-2	CASSMPPVKFRGYTF	TGTGCCAGCAGTATGCCGCCCGTTAAATTCAGAGGCTACACCTTC